The 2 T cell receptor beta chains given below trace back to one sample, sequenced in a study of OX40 agonist ivuxolimab in advanced cancers. TCRdb keeps only in-frame clones here, not all; method: immunoSEQ multiplex PCR. The sample shows about 100,000 clones, roughly 94% of them seen only once. Here the sequenced sample was CD4+ or CD8+ T cells sorted from blood, taken in a trial of the OX40 agonist ivuxolimab. These receptors came from an adult with an advanced solid tumor such as melanoma, head and neck, liver or kidney cancer.

The V gene is TRBV9, the J gene TRBJ2-4; 8 positions match TRBD2. V trimming: 3 bases; J trimming: 3 bases; junction bases outside the gene matches: 5. This CDR3 is 15 amino acids long. Germline V gives CDR1 SGDLS, CDR2 YYNGEE. For the CDR3, the DNA is TGTGCCAGCAGCGATAGCGGGAACGTCAAAAACATTCAGTACTTC. It yields the protein CASSDSGNVKNIQYF. Full variable domain (missing parts from reference TRBV9 and TRBJ2-4): DSGVTQTPKHLITATGQRVTLRCSPRSGDLSVYWYQQSLDQGLQFLIQYYNGEERAKGNILERFSAQQFPDLHSELNLSSLELGDSALYFCASSDSGNVKNIQYFGAGTRLSVL.

Relative to its sample, this clone is medium-sized. The chain joins TRBV14 to TRBJ1-2; D is undetermined. The CDR3 extends over 13 amino acids. Germline values: CDR1 SGHDN, CDR2 FVKESK. V was trimmed by 1 base and J by 7 bases, leaving 10 bases between them. The CDR3 is CASSQVGRGGYTF. The CDR3 DNA reads as TGTGCCAGCAGCCAAGTGGGGAGAGGTGGCTACACCTTC.